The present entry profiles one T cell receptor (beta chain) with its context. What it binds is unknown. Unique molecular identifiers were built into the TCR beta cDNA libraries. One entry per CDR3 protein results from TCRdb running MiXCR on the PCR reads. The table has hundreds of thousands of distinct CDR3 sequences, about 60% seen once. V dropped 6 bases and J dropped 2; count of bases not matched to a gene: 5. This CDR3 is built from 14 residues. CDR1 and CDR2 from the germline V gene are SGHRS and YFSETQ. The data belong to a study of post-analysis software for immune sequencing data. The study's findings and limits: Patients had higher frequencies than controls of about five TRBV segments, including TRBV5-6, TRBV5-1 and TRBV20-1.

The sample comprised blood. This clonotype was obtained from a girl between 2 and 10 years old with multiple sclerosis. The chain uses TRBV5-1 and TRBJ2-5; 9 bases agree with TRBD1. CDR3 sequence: CASTLGTGQETQYF. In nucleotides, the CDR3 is TGCGCCAGCACTCTCGGGACAGGGCAAGAGACCCAGTACTTC.